Listed here is a single T cell receptor (beta chain). This record belongs to a study of blood T cell repertoires in COVID-19. Overall study: Spain, Italy and the United States supplied samples that represented acute and convalescent COVID-19.

As originally analysed: Nucleated cell number was recorded as an estimate derived from reference gene primer amplification. TCRdb's copy holds only in-frame clones and misses some; the assay was immunoSEQ multiplex PCR. V, J and clone size are taken as reported in that table, and D and trimming were inferred from the DNA itself. The sample yields approximately 260,000 clones, roughly 89% seen once. The receptor comes from a man in his fifties with acute or convalescent COVID-19. Material: peripheral blood.

DNA of the CDR3: TGTGCCAGCAGTGAAACAGGGCTCAATGAGCAGTTCTTC. Amino acids: CASSETGLNEQFF. This rearrangement joins TRBV2 to TRBJ2-1; D is perhaps TRBD1 (6 bases). The CDR3 is 13 residues long. Trimming took 2 bases from V and 6 from J, leaving 8 bases between them. Germline values: CDR1 SNHLY, CDR2 FYNNEI.